One and the same sample provided the 4 T cell receptor beta chains below, sequenced in a study of technical replicates of blood from several donors. Libraries were prepared by immunoSEQ multiplex PCR; TCRdb keeps only in-frame clonotypes and omits some of them. The sample consists of some 77,000 clones, 80% to 90% of them appearing once. The specimen was PBMCs. The receptors originated from a human donor in good health. Some clones in this sample may be carry-over from other donors' samples.

The V and J genes are TRBV11-2 and TRBJ2-7, with D perhaps matching TRBD1 (5 bases). The CDR3 sequence is 12 residues long. The germline V and J ends were trimmed by 5 bases and 9 bases, with 14 bases remaining between them. Germline assignment: CDR1 SGHAT and CDR2 FQNNGV. CDR3 nucleotides: TGTGCCAGCAGCCTTGTCAGGGCATCGCAGTACTTC. It translates to CASSLVRASQYF.

The gene calls are TRBV7-2 and TRBJ2-3; 10 nucleotides agree with TRBD1. Germline assignment: CDR1 SGHTA and CDR2 FQGNSA. V gave up 1 base and J gave up 4 bases; unmatched junction bases: 11. The CDR3 runs 18 residues. As DNA, the CDR3 is TGTGCCAGCAGCTTAGTTGCATGGGACAGGGGCGGTGCAGATACGCAGTATTTT. The encoded protein is CASSLVAWDRGGADTQYF.

This rearrangement joins TRBV27 to TRBJ2-3; a weak D match, TRBD2 (6 bases). The CDR3 consists of 17 residues. The V gene lost 5 bases and the J gene lost 0 bases, with 18 bases spanning the gap. Germline lookup yields CDR1 MNHEY and CDR2 SMNVEV (reference sequence). The CDR3 nucleotides read TGTGCCAGCAGTCCGGGACTCTTTACTAGTAGCACAGATACGCAGTATTTT. This translates into CASSPGLFTSSTDTQYF.

The chain carries TRBV5-6 and TRBJ2-7; 9 bases map to TRBD1. Germline V CDR1 and CDR2: SGHDT, YYEEEE. The CDR3 length is 15 residues. J was trimmed by 7 bases and V by 4 bases; bases with no gene match: 12. For the CDR3, the DNA is TGTGCCAGCAGCCAGAATTACAGGGGGCTGAGGGAGCAGTACTTC. Translation gives CASSQNYRGLREQYF.